The 14 T cell receptor beta chains presented below share a single source sample, sequenced in a study of cytomegalovirus exposure and HLA in healthy donors. Vbeta (60) and Jbeta (13) primers were used in the PCR. Clones were sequenced by immunoSEQ multiplex PCR, and TCRdb holds only the in-frame ones, with some missing. Counted here are about 150,000 clones, roughly 86% occurring once; the ten biggest clones make up around 5%. Material for sequencing was PBMCs. These receptors all stem from a girl between 5 and 17 years old in good health and CMV-seropositive.

The V call is TRBV19, the J call TRBJ2-7; 7 bases align to TRBD1. CDR3 length: 13 residues. J lost 2 bases, V lost 5 bases, and 3 bases had no gene match. Germline-derived CDR1 and CDR2 are LNHDA and SQIVND (reference sequence). DNA for the CDR3: TGTGCCAGTAGTGGACAGGTTACCTACGAGCAGTACTTC. Its protein product is CASSGQVTYEQYF.

Note on this clone: Additional DNA sequences in this sample encode the identical CDR3. V and J are TRBV5-1 and TRBJ1-1; TRBD1 aligns across 9 bases. This CDR3 has 13 amino acids. The germline CDR1 and CDR2 sequences are SGHRS and YFSETQ. J lost 5 bases, V lost 4 bases, and 3 bases had no gene match. CDR3 in DNA: TGCGCCAGCAGCGTCGGACAGGGGACTGAAGCTTTCTTT. Translation: CASSVGQGTEAFF.

The V gene is TRBV6-4, the J gene TRBJ2-1, with D maybe TRBD2 (5 bases). CDR1 and CDR2 (germline): MRHNA, SNTAGT. The CDR3 is 15 residues long. V lost 10 bases to trimming and J lost 0 bases, with 16 bases between them. This CDR3 reads CATSTQRTSYNEQFF. The CDR3 DNA sequence: TGTGCCACCTCGACCCAGCGGACCTCCTACAATGAGCAGTTCTTC.

The rearrangement joins TRBV5-1 to TRBJ2-7; TRBD2 is a possible D gene (6 bases). The germline CDR1 and CDR2 sequences are SGHRS and YFSETQ. The CDR3 sequence is 15 residues long. Trimming removed 0 bases from V and 0 bases from J, with 10 bases in between. CDR3 DNA sequence: TGCGCCAGCAGCTTGGAGTTGGGGGGCTCCTACGAGCAGTACTTC. This codes for CASSLELGGSYEQYF. Drawing the rest from reference TRBV5-1 and TRBJ2-7, the complete variable domain is KAGVTQTPRYLIKTRGQQVTLSCSPISGHRSVSWYQQTPGQGLQFLFEYFSETQRNKGNFPGRFSGRQFSNSRSEMNVSTLELGDSALYLCASSLELGGSYEQYFGPGTRLTVT.

The rearrangement links TRBV10-3 to TRBJ1-3; TRBD1 matches at 7 bases. Trimming removed 3 bases from V and 0 bases from J; junction bases left unmatched: 11. Germline V gene data show CDR1 as ENHRY and CDR2 as SYGVKD. The CDR3 extends over 18 amino acids. CDR3 nucleotides: TGTGCCATCAGTGAACAAAGGGGGCTGGCGAGCTCTGGAAACACCATATATTTT. It translates to CAISEQRGLASSGNTIYF.

The gene calls are TRBV9 and TRBJ2-1, with 7 nucleotides matching TRBD2. CDR1 and CDR2 (germline): SGDLS, YYNGEE. Trimming at V came to 7 bases and at J to 5 bases, leaving 3 bases not matched to a gene. The CDR3 is 12 residues long. The CDR3 bases are TGTGCCAGCCAGGCGGGGGACAATGAGCAGTTCTTC. Protein: CASQAGDNEQFF.

The rearrangement links TRBV27 to TRBJ1-2, with a weak D call TRBD1 (6 bases). The CDR3 spans 17 residues. The V end lost 5 bases, the J end lost 5 bases, and 24 bases lay between the germline ends. The germline V gene has CDR1 MNHEY and CDR2 SMNVEV (reference sequence). CDR3: CASSHSQGGIAGYGYTF. In DNA form, the CDR3 reads TGTGCCAGCAGTCACTCACAGGGAGGGATAGCGGGTTATGGCTACACCTTC.

The chain couples TRBV5-1 to TRBJ2-1; 9 bases are a match to TRBD1. This CDR3 comprises 15 residues. V was pared by 4 bases and J by 4 bases, with 6 bases of the junction left unmatched. The germline V gene has CDR1 SGHRS and CDR2 YFSETQ. CDR3 bases: TGCGCCAGCAGCCCGGGGACAGGGCTATACAATGAGCAGTTCTTC. This translates into CASSPGTGLYNEQFF.

The chain couples TRBV7-3 to TRBJ2-3, with 9 bases that match TRBD2. CDR3 length: 14 residues. V was clipped by 5 bases and J by 6 bases; unmatched bases: 6. Germline CDR1 is SGHTA and CDR2 is FQGTGA. The CDR3 sequence is CASSPSGAGDTQYF. The CDR3 DNA follows: TGTGCCAGCAGCCCTAGCGGGGCGGGGGATACGCAGTATTTT. Variable domain in full (rest from reference TRBV7-3 and TRBJ2-3): GAGVSQTPSNKVTEKGKYVELRCDPISGHTALYWYRQSLGQGPEFLIYFQGTGAADDSGLPNDRFFAVRPEGSVSTLKIQRTERGDSAVYLCASSPSGAGDTQYFGPGTRLTVL.

The chain couples TRBV6-5 to TRBJ2-2; 9 positions agree with TRBD1. The germline gives CDR1 MNHEY, CDR2 SVGAGI. CDR3 size: 14 residues. Germline trimming cut 6 bases from V and 4 bases from J; bases unmatched to any gene: 3. The CDR3 coding sequence is TGTGCCAGCAGCGGACAGGGGTCCACCGGGGAGCTGTTTTTT. It encodes CASSGQGSTGELFF.

The chain recombines TRBV18 with TRBJ2-3; 8 bases are shared with TRBD2. CDR3 size: 16 residues. Germline V lookup: CDR1 KGHSH, CDR2 LQKENI. V lost 3 bases, J lost 4 bases, and 9 bases stayed unmatched. The CDR3 loop is CASSPSLSGGADTQYF. In DNA, the CDR3 is TGTGCCAGCTCACCTTCACTCAGCGGGGGAGCAGATACGCAGTATTTT.

The V gene is TRBV4-1, the J gene TRBJ1-2; a weak D match, TRBD1 (5 bases). V was trimmed by 1 base and J by 4 bases, leaving 16 bases between them. CDR3 length equals 16 residues. Germline lookup yields CDR1 MGHRA and CDR2 YSYEKL. CDR3 residues: CASSQGGGGVAYGYTF. CDR3 nucleotide sequence: TGCGCCAGCAGCCAAGGGGGGGGAGGGGTTGCCTATGGCTACACCTTC.

This chain uses TRBV15 with TRBJ2-7, with D perhaps matching TRBD1 (6 bases). The CDR3 has 16 residues. Germline CDR1 is LNHNV and CDR2 is YYDKDF (reference sequence). The ends were cut back, 4 bases at V and 3 bases at J, with 19 bases in the middle. The CDR3 bases are TGTGCCACCAGCATGGGGCACACAGGGACGAACTACGAGCAGTACTTC. Its translation: CATSMGHTGTNYEQYF.

This chain connects TRBV6-5 to TRBJ1-1, with D maybe TRBD1 (6 bases). Germline CDR1 is MNHEY and CDR2 is SVGAGI. The CDR3 runs to 15 residues. The V end was cut by 3 bases, the J end by 1 base, with 12 bases between. CDR3 sequence: CASSYSGVRNTEAFF. DNA for the CDR3: TGTGCCAGCAGTTATTCAGGGGTGAGGAACACTGAAGCTTTCTTT.